These 32 T cell receptor beta chains were all obtained from the same sample, sequenced in a study of Graves' ophthalmopathy and Graves' hyperthyroidism. Transcripts of RNA were the source for amplifying TCR beta CDR3 regions. Second-round multiplex PCR followed a first-round RT-PCR using HTBI primers. TCRdb reprocessed the multiplex PCR reads via MiXCR and lists one record per CDR3 protein. The data contain approximately 330,000 distinct CDR3 sequences, under 20% of them singletons. The sequencing sample was made of peripheral blood. The receptors were sampled from an adult man with Graves' ophthalmopathy.

The chain uses TRBV6-2 or TRBV6-3 and TRBJ1-1; D ambiguous. CDR1 and CDR2 (germline): MNHEY, SVGEGT. The CDR3 totals 13 residues. The CDR3 DNA follows: TGTGCGGTCAGGTCAGCCTTGAACACTGAAGCTTTCTTT. Amino acids: CAVRSALNTEAFF.

This clonotype was picked up many times. The chain recombines TRBV5-1 with TRBJ2-7; tentatively, D is TRBD1 or TRBD2 (5 bases each). The germline CDR1 and CDR2 sequences are SGHRS and YFSETQ. CDR3 size: 18 residues. Trimming took off 4 bases at V and 5 bases at J, with 28 bases between the two ends. The CDR3 loop is CASSARRDPWTFSHEQYF. DNA of the CDR3: TGCGCCAGCAGCGCGCGACGGGACCCTTGGACCTTTAGCCACGAGCAGTACTTC.

The table lists this clonotype with many counts. The V call is TRBV11-3, the J call TRBJ1-6; D is unresolved. V dropped 1 base and J dropped 9 bases, with 7 bases sitting between them. The CDR3 runs to 13 residues. The germline gives CDR1 SGHNT, CDR2 YENEEA. The CDR3 sequence is CASSLGAGSPLHF. DNA of the CDR3: TGTGCCAGCAGCTTAGGGGCCGGTTCACCCCTCCACTTT.

In its sample, this clonotype was seen many times. J is TRBJ1-6 and V is TRBV5-1, with 9 bases that match TRBD1. CDR3 size: 16 residues. J gave up 10 bases and V 0 bases, and 8 bases lay outside the gene matches. Per germline, CDR1 SGHRS and CDR2 YFSETQ. CDR3: CASSLGGRTGESPLHF. The CDR3 DNA reads as TGCGCCAGCAGCTTGGGGGGCAGGACAGGGGAATCACCCCTCCACTTT.

This clonotype occurred many times. The chain has TRBV12-3 or TRBV12-4 and TRBJ1-6, with D perhaps matching TRBD1 (5 bases). The ends were cut back, 6 bases at V and 10 bases at J, with 10 bases in the middle. The CDR3 spans 12 residues. The CDR3 DNA sequence: TGTGCCAGCAGAAGGGGAGACTCACCCCTCCACTTT. This translates into CASRRGDSPLHF.

This clonotype appeared many times. J is TRBJ1-1 and V is TRBV4-1, with no clear D. CDR1 is MGHRA and CDR2 is YSYEKL in the germline V gene. Deletions cut 6 bases from V and 1 base from J, with 9 bases between. The CDR3 consists of 13 residues. This CDR3 reads CASSKVGNTEAFF. In DNA form, the CDR3 reads TGCGCCAGCAGTAAGGTTGGGAACACTGAAGCTTTCTTT.

This rearrangement joins TRBV6-2 or TRBV6-3 to TRBJ1-5; TRBD1 matches 7 bases. The CDR3 runs 18 residues. Germline V gene data show CDR1 as MNHEY and CDR2 as SVGEGT. Trimming at V came to 6 bases and at J to 6 bases, leaving 20 bases not matched to a gene. CDR3 residues: CASSYPGQSSFIAQPQHF. CDR3 DNA sequence: TGTGCCAGCAGCTACCCGGGACAGTCTTCTTTCATAGCTCAGCCCCAGCATTTT.

This clonotype was detected many times. Here the CDR3 reads CASSPGMINTEAFF. DNA for the CDR3: TGTGCCAGCAGTCCAGGGATGATTAACACTGAAGCTTTCTTT. V and J are TRBV27 and TRBJ1-1, with a weak D call TRBD1 (5 bases). Trimming stripped 5 bases from V and 2 bases from J, with 12 bases between. The CDR3 length is 14 residues. CDR1 and CDR2 from the germline V gene are MNHEY and SMNVEV (reference sequence).

This clonotype was seen repeatedly, ten times or more. The J gene is TRBJ2-5, the V gene TRBV30; either TRBD1 or TRBD2 may fit D (5 bases each). This CDR3 contains 12 residues. The germline V and J ends were trimmed by 3 bases and 4 bases, with 9 bases remaining between them. CDR1 and CDR2 from the germline V gene are GTSNPN and SVGIG (reference sequence). CDR3 sequence (DNA): TGTGCCTGGAGGACAGAGGGAGAGACCCAGTACTTC. Protein sequence: CAWRTEGETQYF.

The DNA for the CDR3 is TGTGCCTGGAGTGTACCCCCTGGGGGCTACACCTTC. Translating gives CAWSVPPGGYTF. This chain links TRBV30 with TRBJ1-2; D gene unclear. Looked up from germline, CDR1 is GTSNPN and CDR2 is SVGIG (reference sequence). Trimming took off 0 bases at V and 8 bases at J, with 10 bases between the two ends. The CDR3 is 12 amino acids.

This clonotype was picked up many times. This rearrangement joins TRBV27 to TRBJ2-7; D possibly corresponds to TRBD2 (5 bases). V was cut by 2 bases and J by 2 bases, with 13 bases left in between. Per germline, CDR1 MNHEY and CDR2 SMNVEV (reference sequence). This CDR3 spans 15 amino acids. The CDR3 sequence: CASSLRPGKTYEQYF. The CDR3 bases are TGTGCCAGCAGTTTACGACCCGGGAAAACCTACGAGCAGTACTTC.

This clonotype was detected ten times or more. This chain uses TRBV10-3 with TRBJ2-5; D is ambiguous. The CDR3 has 13 amino acids. Trimming stripped 6 bases from V and 1 base from J, with 9 bases between. CDR1 and CDR2 (germline): ENHRY, SYGVKD. CDR3 coding DNA: TGTGCCATCAGCCGCCTGCCCCAAGAGACCCAGTACTTC. Translating it yields CAISRLPQETQYF.

Many counts were recorded for this clonotype. This chain connects TRBV7-9 to TRBJ2-7; no reliable D call. The germline V and J ends were trimmed by 6 bases and 6 bases, with 12 bases remaining between them. Per the germline V gene, CDR1 is SEHNR and CDR2 is FQNEAQ (reference sequence). The CDR3 totals 12 residues. CDR3 residues: CASSAERPEQYF. The CDR3 DNA sequence: TGTGCCAGCAGTGCTGAGAGGCCCGAGCAGTACTTC.

As DNA, the CDR3 is TGTGCCTGGAGTGTGGGGAGGGATAGCGAGCAGTACTTC. Protein: CAWSVGRDSEQYF. This chain uses TRBV30 with TRBJ2-7; TRBD2 matches at 7 bases. From germline, CDR1 is GTSNPN and CDR2 SVGIG (reference sequence). V gave up 0 bases and J gave up 6 bases; unmatched junction bases: 5. The CDR3 loop spans 13 amino acids.

This clonotype was seen at least ten times. The chain uses TRBV29-1 and TRBJ1-1, with D hard to call. The germline gives CDR1 SQVTM, CDR2 ANQGSEA. This CDR3 region has 14 residues. The V and J ends lost 7 bases and 1 base respectively, with 16 bases between them. The CDR3 DNA reads TGCAGCGGTTCGGAGGGCAGCGGGAACACTGAAGCTTTCTTT. Amino acid sequence: CSGSEGSGNTEAFF.

This clonotype was counted ten times or more. V is TRBV5-1 and J is TRBJ2-7; D might be TRBD1 or TRBD2, each matching 5 bases. The CDR3 has 14 amino acids. Trimming removed 3 bases from V and 2 bases from J, with 12 bases in between. Germline V gene lookup returns CDR1 SGHRS and CDR2 YFSETQ. CDR3 sequence (DNA): TGCGCCAGCAGCTATGTCCGGGGACCCTACGAGCAGTACTTC. Protein: CASSYVRGPYEQYF. Full variable domain (missing parts from reference TRBV5-1 and TRBJ2-7): KAGVTQTPRYLIKTRGQQVTLSCSPISGHRSVSWYQQTPGQGLQFLFEYFSETQRNKGNFPGRFSGRQFSNSRSEMNVSTLELGDSALYLCASSYVRGPYEQYFGPGTRLTVT.

The chain recombines TRBV20-1 with TRBJ1-1; 8 bases agree with TRBD1. This CDR3 is built from 17 residues. J was trimmed by 0 bases and V by 0 bases; bases with no gene match: 9. The germline CDR1 and CDR2 sequences are DFQATT and SNEGSKA (reference sequence). In DNA, the CDR3 is TGCAGTGCTAGAGATCACGGACAGGGAAGTCTGAACACTGAAGCTTTCTTT. This sequence encodes CSARDHGQGSLNTEAFF.

This clonotype has a count of ten or more. J is TRBJ2-5 and V is TRBV2; D ambiguous. The germline gives CDR1 SNHLY, CDR2 FYNNEI. Trimming left V 2 bases short and J 7 bases short, with 11 bases between. This CDR3 has 13 residues. CDR3 loop: CASSERTSGTQYF. Written as DNA, the CDR3 is TGTGCCAGCAGTGAACGCACGTCCGGGACCCAGTACTTC. Variable domain in full (rest from reference TRBV2 and TRBJ2-5): EPEVTQTPSHQVTQMGQEVILRCVPISNHLYFYWYRQILGQKVEFLVSFYNNEISEKSEIFDDQFSVERPDGSNFTLKIRSTKLEDSAMYFCASSERTSGTQYFGPGTRLLVL.

The rearrangement links TRBV12-3 or TRBV12-4 to TRBJ2-5, with D maybe TRBD2 (6 bases). V was pared by 2 bases and J by 5 bases, with 15 bases between. The CDR3 runs to 15 residues. In DNA, the CDR3 is TGTGCCAGCAGTTTAACGGGAGAGGAAAGTGAGACCCAGTACTTC. Translating it yields CASSLTGEESETQYF.

This clonotype was detected many times. V and J are TRBV15 and TRBJ1-2, with D tentatively TRBD1 (6 bases). This CDR3 spans 17 amino acids. In germline, CDR1 is LNHNV, CDR2 YYDKDF (reference sequence). V was pared by 2 bases and J by 7 bases, with 23 bases between. The CDR3 DNA follows: TGTGCCACCAGCAGACCGACCAGAGGGACAAAAGGGTTTGGCTACACCTTC. This translates into CATSRPTRGTKGFGYTF. Using reference TRBV15 and TRBJ1-2 for the parts outside the CDR3, the full variable domain is DAMVIQNPRYQVTQFGKPVTLSCSQTLNHNVMYWYQQKSSQAPKLLFHYYDKDFNNEADTPDNFQSRRPNTSFCFLDIRSPGLGDTAMYLCATSRPTRGTKGFGYTFGSGTRLTVV.

This clonotype was seen repeatedly, ten times or more. V and J are TRBV18 and TRBJ1-6; D gene ambiguous. Germline values: CDR1 KGHSH, CDR2 LQKENI. The CDR3 loop spans 14 amino acids. Trimming removed 6 bases from V and 6 bases from J, with 12 bases in between. The CDR3 region has the DNA TGTGCCAGCTCCGGGGAGGGTGGTAATTCACCCCTCCACTTT. This gives the protein CASSGEGGNSPLHF.

This clonotype has a count of ten or more. The chain uses TRBV4-1 and TRBJ1-1; D call uncertain. This CDR3 has 15 residues. Germline CDR1 reads MGHRA; CDR2 reads YSYEKL. V was cut by 0 bases and J by 4 bases, with 12 bases left in between. The CDR3 loop is CASSQEPQVSTEAFF. The CDR3 nucleotides read TGCGCCAGCAGCCAAGAACCCCAGGTTTCCACTGAAGCTTTCTTT.

Note on this clonotype: A read error may account for a junction end that differs from germline. This sequence joins TRBV5-1 and TRBJ1-3; no definite D call. The CDR3 sequence is 17 residues long. In germline, CDR1 is SGHRS, CDR2 YFSETQ. This CDR3 reads CASSLDNRVTSGNTISF. The CDR3 DNA follows: TGCGCCAGCAGCTTGGACAACCGGGTCACCTCTGGAAACACCATATCTTTT.

Concerning this clonotype: A read error may account for a junction end that differs from germline. J is TRBJ2-7 and V is TRBV6-1; D is perhaps TRBD1 (5 bases). CDR3 length: 14 amino acids. Per the germline V gene, CDR1 is MNHNS and CDR2 is SASEGT. CDR3 sequence: CASREDRKGYEQYF. The DNA of the CDR3 is TGTGCCAGCAGGGAAGACAGAAAGGGCTACGAGCAGTACTTC.

This clonotype was seen repeatedly, ten times or more. CDR3 bases: TGTGCCAGCAGTTTACTAAAGACAGGGATCTTTTACGAGCAGTACTTC. This gives the protein CASSLLKTGIFYEQYF. This rearrangement joins TRBV27 to TRBJ2-7; 7 bases agree with TRBD1. Trimming removed 2 bases from V and 4 bases from J; junction bases left unmatched: 11. This CDR3 is 16 amino acids long. Germline V gene sequence: CDR1 MNHEY, CDR2 SMNVEV (reference sequence).

This chain joins TRBV28 and TRBJ1-1, with 8 bases matching TRBD1. Germline assignment: CDR1 MDHEN and CDR2 SYDVKM. The length of the CDR3 is 15 residues. Trimming took 6 bases from V and 1 from J; bases not matched to a gene: 7. The CDR3 nucleotides read TGTGCCAGCAGCTCAGCGGACAGGGAGAACACTGAAGCTTTCTTT. Encoded protein: CASSSADRENTEAFF.

This clonotype was found many times. The J gene is TRBJ2-7, the V gene TRBV6-2 or TRBV6-3, with D perhaps being TRBD1 or TRBD2 (6 bases each). V shed 0 bases and J shed 0 bases, with 21 bases lying between them. Germline CDR1 is MNHEY and CDR2 is SVGEGT. CDR3 length: 19 residues. The CDR3: CASSYSPGADIQSSYEQYF. CDR3 coding DNA: TGTGCCAGCAGTTACTCACCGGGGGCCGATATTCAAAGCTCCTACGAGCAGTACTTC.

This clonotype appeared many times. This chain links TRBV20-1 with TRBJ1-1, with TRBD1 as a possible D gene (6 bases). CDR3 length: 15 residues. CDR1 is DFQATT, CDR2 SNEGSKA, per germline (reference sequence). V lost 5 bases to trimming and J lost 7 bases, with 23 bases between them. This CDR3 reads CSALAPQGNFGEAFF. The DNA for the CDR3 is TGCAGTGCTCTCGCGCCACAGGGTAATTTTGGTGAAGCTTTCTTT.

The sample holds many counts of this clonotype. V usage is TRBV5-4 and J usage is TRBJ2-7; 7 bases agree with TRBD1. The CDR3 runs 15 residues. The V segment lost 4 bases and the J segment 2 bases; nucleotides outside the gene matches: 9. CDR1 and CDR2 from the germline V gene are SGHNT and YYREEE (reference sequence). CDR3 DNA: TGTGCCAGCAGCCGTAGGGACAGCTTCACCTACGAGCAGTACTTC. It is translated as CASSRRDSFTYEQYF.

In this sample, this clonotype turned up many times. The V gene is TRBV27, the J gene TRBJ2-2, with 7 positions matching TRBD2. With 5 bases clipped from V and 6 bases from J, the junction kept 9 bases outside the gene matches. CDR1 is MNHEY, CDR2 SMNVEV, per germline (reference sequence). This CDR3 region has 15 residues. The CDR3 DNA sequence: TGTGCCAGCAGTAGAACAAGTGGGGGGGCCGGGGAGCTGTTTTTT. This encodes CASSRTSGGAGELFF.

This clonotype was seen ten or more times. The chain employs TRBV12-3 or TRBV12-4 and TRBJ2-5; D gene unclear. Trimming shortened V by 5 bases and J by 2 bases, and 15 bases separated the two germline ends. The CDR3 spans 15 residues. CDR3 in DNA: TGTGCCAGCAGTCCTTACGGCGTCAGTCAAGAGACCCAGTACTTC. Residues: CASSPYGVSQETQYF.

This clonotype was seen ten or more times. The chain employs TRBV11-1 and TRBJ2-2; the D gene could be TRBD1 or TRBD2 (5 bases each). V was trimmed by 2 bases and J by 1 base, leaving 17 bases between them. CDR3 length: 18 residues. The germline CDR1 and CDR2 sequences are SGHAT and FQDESV (reference sequence). CDR3 amino acids: CASSLSHRGAGNTGELFF. The CDR3 coding sequence is TGTGCCAGCAGCTTAAGTCATAGGGGAGCCGGGAACACCGGGGAGCTGTTTTTT.